This T cell receptor beta chain stems from a study of T cells in Graves' hyperthyroidism and ophthalmopathy. General study points: The model's output predicted ophthalmopathy at a median of about 5.9 months prior to onset.

This clonotype was seen only a few times. The target antigen is unknown. RNA transcripts served as the template for amplifying TCR beta CDR3 regions. During a first-round RT-PCR of the TCR CDR3, the HTBI primer set was used. From the multiplex PCR reads, TCRdb called clonotypes with MiXCR, one entry per CDR3 protein. The sample records roughly 800,000 distinct CDR3 sequences, around 39% being singletons. Recently diagnosed hyperthyroidism of less than 2 months' duration affected patients aged 18 to 65. Uncontrolled infection, other autoimmune disease, pregnancy or lactation barred patients from enrollment. The authors obtained PBMCs from around 10 ml of fresh peripheral blood. The source is a man younger than 35 with Graves' hyperthyroidism. Sequencing was carried out using blood.

The CDR3 loop is CSVETPLLGEQYF. The DNA of the CDR3 is TGCAGCGTTGAAACCCCCCTATTAGGGGAGCAGTACTTC. This rearrangement joins TRBV29-1 to TRBJ2-7; D not resolved. Trimming pared 2 bases from V and 7 bases from J, leaving 15 bases between. This CDR3 has 13 residues. Germline-derived CDR1 and CDR2 are SQVTM and ANQGSEA.